This entry lists 2 T cell receptor beta chains sequenced from one sample in a study of T cell changes during pregnancy in multiple sclerosis. Generated by immunoSEQ multiplex PCR, the TCRdb table keeps only in-frame clones and is missing some. This table has 39,000 or so clones, less than 95% appearing once. Here the sequenced sample was CD8+ T cells from peripheral blood mononuclear cells, taken in the first trimester of pregnancy. The receptors originated from a female donor with multiple sclerosis, enrolled in a pregnancy study.

The chain is built from TRBV5-8 and TRBJ1-1; 9 positions agree with TRBD1. Unmatched junction bases numbered 5, after V lost 3 bases and J lost 5 bases. The CDR3 is 14 amino acids. Germline CDR1 SGHTS, CDR2 YDEGEE. The CDR3 DNA sequence: TGTGCCAGCAGCTGGAGGGACAGGGCAACTGAAGCTTTCTTT. Translated, it gives CASSWRDRATEAFF.

This sequence joins TRBV5-1 and TRBJ2-2; TRBD2 aligns across 8 bases. Trimming took 5 bases from V and 1 from J; bases not matched to a gene: 1. Germline CDR1 reads SGHRS; CDR2 reads YFSETQ. This CDR3 has 14 residues. DNA for the CDR3: TGCGCCAGCAGAAGCGGGGGGAACACCGGGGAGCTGTTTTTT. It translates to CASRSGGNTGELFF. Based on the CDR3 plus reference TRBV5-1 and TRBJ2-2, the full variable domain is KAGVTQTPRYLIKTRGQQVTLSCSPISGHRSVSWYQQTPGQGLQFLFEYFSETQRNKGNFPGRFSGRQFSNSRSEMNVSTLELGDSALYLCASRSGGNTGELFFGEGSRLTVL.